The entry below gives a single T cell receptor (beta chain) sequence along with its context. Its antigen is unknown. Profiling relied on immunoSEQ multiplex PCR, and the TCRdb table lists in-frame clones only, not all of them. The table includes more than 75,000 clones, around four fifths detected once. The CDR3 has 12 amino acids. Germline loops: CDR1 SGHRS, CDR2 YFSETQ. V was trimmed by 3 bases and J by 3 bases, leaving 4 bases between them. This sample was taken from a study of OX40 agonist ivuxolimab in advanced cancers. Overall study findings and caveats: Dose levels from 0.1 to 3.0 mg/kg saw CD4+ and CD8+ blood T cells expand clonally by week 6.

Individuals having autoimmune disease history or systemic immunosuppression were not enrolled. The source material was CD4+ or CD8+ T cells sorted from blood, sampled in a trial of the OX40 agonist ivuxolimab. The chain joins TRBV5-1 to TRBJ2-1; D is ambiguous. This clonotype was sampled from an adult with an advanced solid tumor such as melanoma, head and neck, liver or kidney cancer. CDR3 DNA: TGCGCCAGCAGCTCCCTCTACAATGAGCAGTTCTTC. Amino acids: CASSSLYNEQFF.